The rows below give T cell receptor beta chains drawn from one sample of a study of blood T cell repertoires in COVID-19. Measured with immunoSEQ multiplex PCR; TCRdb has only the in-frame clones, and not every one. Seen here are just over 200,000 clones, around three quarters observed once, and the top ten hold 5.5%. The sequenced sample consisted of peripheral blood. These receptors were obtained from a woman in her sixties or seventies with acute or convalescent COVID-19. The CDR3 runs from the conserved cysteine through the conserved F or W. A D gene is named only where the DNA matches it firmly. For some rows the clone size is stated as once, few or many, or as a class when expanded; others skip it.

clone size	V gene	D gene	J gene	CDR3 protein	CDR3 DNA
few	TRBV30	TRBD1	TRBJ1-2	CAWRRDRAPKNYGYTF	TGTGCCTGGAGGAGGGACAGGGCCCCGAAGAACTATGGCTACACCTTC
.	TRBV7-2	TRBD1	TRBJ2-7	CASSPDRGPYEQYF	TGTGCCAGCAGCCCAGACAGGGGACCCTACGAGCAGTACTTC
.	TRBV5-1	.	TRBJ2-3	CASSSGNVPDTQYF	TGCGCCAGCAGCTCGGGGAATGTTCCAGATACGCAGTATTTT
few	TRBV14	TRBD2	TRBJ2-2	CASSRAGHTGELFF	TGTGCCAGCAGCCGAGCGGGACACACCGGGGAGCTGTTTTTT
.	TRBV2	.	TRBJ1-1	CASSSEGESEAFF	TGTGCCAGCAGTTCGGAGGGTGAGTCCGAAGCTTTCTTT
.	TRBV28	.	TRBJ2-7	CASSTDTPYEQYF	TGTGCCAGCAGTACCGACACCCCCTACGAGCAGTACTTC
.	TRBV4-1	.	TRBJ2-5	CASSQSLAGAVKTQYF	TGCGCCAGCAGCCAATCCCTGGCGGGGGCTGTAAAGACCCAGTACTTC
.	TRBV11-2	.	TRBJ2-7	CASSLGSSYEQYF	TGTGCCAGCAGCTTAGGCAGCTCCTACGAGCAGTACTTC
.	TRBV24-1	TRBD1	TRBJ2-3	CATSDTRQGRTDTQYF	TGTGCCACCAGTGATACCCGACAGGGAAGGACAGATACGCAGTATTTT
.	TRBV19	TRBD2	TRBJ2-3	CASSLSGKGSDTQYF	TGTGCCAGTAGCCTTAGCGGGAAGGGTTCAGATACGCAGTATTTT
.	TRBV21-1	.	TRBJ2-7	CASSKLRGTSGNYEQYF	TGTGCCAGCAGCAAGCTCCGGGGGACTAGCGGGAACTACGAGCAGTACTTC
.	TRBV19	TRBD1	TRBJ1-5	CASSTGGRYQPQHF	TGTGCCAGTAGTACAGGGGGCAGATATCAGCCCCAGCATTTT
once	TRBV28	.	TRBJ1-1	CASRRIQTLNTEAFF	TGTGCCAGCAGAAGGATTCAGACACTGAACACTGAAGCTTTCTTT
few	TRBV28	TRBD1	TRBJ1-4	CASSIRDRSEKLFF	TGTGCCAGCAGTATCCGGGACAGGAGTGAAAAACTGTTTTTT
once	TRBV18	.	TRBJ2-2	CASSPNRALAGDLTNTGELFF	TGTGCCAGCTCACCCAACAGGGCTCTGGCAGGGGACCTTACGAACACCGGGGAGCTGTTTTTT
.	TRBV6-2/TRBV6-3	TRBD1	TRBJ2-4	CASSPTGEIAKNIQYF	TGTGCCAGCAGTCCGACAGGGGAGATAGCCAAAAACATTCAGTACTTC
.	TRBV5-6	.	TRBJ1-6	CASSRATGPNSPLHF	TGTGCCAGCAGCCGCGCAACAGGGCCAAATTCACCCCTCCACTTT
.	TRBV27	.	TRBJ1-1	CATTKTGMKDEAFF	TGTGCCACAACTAAAACAGGGATGAAGGATGAAGCTTTCTTT
.	TRBV4-2	TRBD1	TRBJ2-1	CASSQAGQGQNEQFF	TGTGCCAGCAGCCAGGCCGGACAGGGACAGAATGAGCAGTTCTTC
.	TRBV5-8	TRBD2	TRBJ2-3	CASRPLAGPTDTQYF	TGTGCCAGCAGGCCCTTAGCGGGACCCACAGATACGCAGTATTTT
.	TRBV7-9	TRBD1	TRBJ2-7	CASSLRDRTYEQYF	TGTGCCAGCAGCCTCCGGGACAGAACCTACGAGCAGTACTTC
once	TRBV7-9	TRBD2	TRBJ2-5	CASSLAPGGRETQYF	TGTGCCAGCAGCTTAGCCCCCGGGGGGAGAGAGACCCAGTACTTC
.	TRBV19	TRBD2	TRBJ2-3	CASLLAGTDTQYF	TGTGCCAGCCTATTAGCGGGGACAGATACGCAGTATTTT
.	TRBV28	.	TRBJ1-1	CASSLSGARTEAFF	TGTGCCAGCAGTTTATCAGGGGCGCGCACTGAAGCTTTCTTT
.	TRBV5-5	TRBD1	TRBJ2-7	CASSLVLGQGISYEQYF	TGTGCCAGCAGCTTGGTTCTCGGACAGGGGATCTCCTACGAGCAGTACTTC
.	TRBV29-1	.	TRBJ1-4	CSVVLMGGLFF	TGCAGCGTTGTGTTAATGGGGGGACTGTTTTTT
.	TRBV28	.	TRBJ2-7	CASRLRGMGSYEQYF	TGTGCCAGCAGACTCCGAGGGATGGGGTCCTACGAGCAGTACTTC
.	TRBV19	.	TRBJ1-5	CASNYGQFSNQPQHF	TGTGCCAGTAACTACGGACAGTTTAGCAATCAGCCCCAGCATTTT
.	TRBV6-5	TRBD1	TRBJ1-5	CASTTGGGQPQHF	TGTGCCAGCACCACAGGGGGCGGTCAGCCCCAGCATTTT
once	TRBV5-5	.	TRBJ1-5	CASSPGRGILQPQHF	TGTGCCAGCAGCCCGGGGCGGGGGATCCTGCAGCCCCAGCATTTT
.	TRBV5-1	TRBD1	TRBJ1-2	CASSLGGGGPLYGYTF	TGCGCCAGCAGCTTGGGAGGAGGGGGCCCCTTATATGGCTACACCTTC
.	TRBV14	.	TRBJ2-5	CASSLSGSPKTQYF	TGTGCCAGCAGCTTATCAGGGTCGCCCAAGACCCAGTACTTC
few	TRBV2	TRBD1	TRBJ1-5	CASSLQGSGQPQHF	TGTGCCAGCAGTCTACAGGGGTCTGGGCAGCCCCAGCATTTT
.	TRBV5-6	.	TRBJ2-7	CASSLEVRGSYEQYF	TGTGCCAGCAGCTTGGAGGTAAGGGGCTCCTACGAGCAGTACTTC
.	TRBV5-6	.	TRBJ2-3	CASSLVQGLSTDTQYF	TGTGCCAGCAGCTTGGTCCAGGGCCTCAGCACAGATACGCAGTATTTT
.	TRBV10-3	TRBD1	TRBJ1-4	CAISTGGGEKLFF	TGTGCCATCAGTACAGGGGGAGGTGAAAAACTGTTTTTT
.	TRBV29-1	.	TRBJ1-2	CSVDSRGLPYGYTF	TGCAGCGTTGATAGTAGGGGTCTCCCCTATGGCTACACCTTC
.	TRBV18	TRBD2	TRBJ2-7	CASSLSGRGYEQYF	TGTGCCAGCTCCCTCAGCGGGAGAGGCTACGAGCAGTACTTC
.	TRBV10-3	.	TRBJ1-5	CAISDSGPQHF	TGTGCCATCAGTGATTCCGGGCCCCAGCATTTT
.	TRBV27	TRBD1	TRBJ1-1	CASSLFYAGTDMNTEAFF	TGTGCCAGCAGTTTATTCTACGCCGGGACAGACATGAACACTGAAGCTTTCTTT
.	TRBV7-3	TRBD2	TRBJ2-2	CASSLGAGGTGELFF	TGTGCCAGCAGCTTGGGAGCGGGAGGAACCGGGGAGCTGTTTTTT
.	TRBV30	.	TRBJ2-6	CAWSLSGANVLTF	TGTGCCTGGAGCCTCTCTGGGGCCAACGTCCTGACTTTC
few	TRBV29-1	.	TRBJ2-5	CSVELQETQYF	TGCAGCGTTGAACTCCAAGAGACCCAGTACTTC
once	TRBV6-1	TRBD1	TRBJ2-7	CASSEERGLEQYF	TGTGCCAGCAGTGAAGAGAGGGGGCTCGAGCAGTACTTC
.	TRBV6-6	TRBD1	TRBJ2-2	CASSSSGQVSGELFF	TGTGCCAGCAGTTCGTCGGGACAGGTGTCCGGGGAGCTGTTTTTT
.	TRBV5-1	.	TRBJ2-5	CASSYRGYQETQYF	TGCGCCAGCAGCTATAGGGGGTACCAAGAGACCCAGTACTTC
.	TRBV5-1	TRBD1	TRBJ2-1	CASSLTGDLNEQFF	TGCGCCAGCAGCTTGACAGGGGACCTCAATGAGCAGTTCTTC
once	TRBV2	TRBD1	TRBJ2-3	CASSGGTGGLDTQYF	TGTGCCAGCAGTGGCGGGACAGGGGGCTTGGATACGCAGTATTTT
.	TRBV24-1	.	TRBJ2-7	CATSGGSRDEQYF	TGTGCCACCAGTGGCGGCAGCCGGGACGAGCAGTACTTC
.	TRBV5-5	.	TRBJ2-3	CASSLGERDTQYF	TGTGCCAGCAGCTTGGGTGAGAGGGATACGCAGTATTTT
.	TRBV6-6	.	TRBJ2-7	CASTPGYEQYF	TGTGCCAGCACCCCGGGCTACGAGCAGTACTTC
.	TRBV7-9	TRBD2	TRBJ2-7	CASSLMGLDVGEQYF	TGTGCCAGCAGCTTAATGGGACTAGACGTCGGGGAGCAGTACTTC
.	TRBV2	.	TRBJ1-6	CASSAGRVLNSPLHF	TGTGCCAGCAGTGCTGGCAGGGTCTTAAATTCACCCCTCCACTTT